The clone carrying this T cell receptor (beta chain) was found many times. Germline assignment: CDR1 SQVTM and CDR2 ANQGSEA. The CDR3 extends over 11 amino acids. V was clipped by 3 bases and J by 11 bases, with 13 bases between them. This sample is drawn from a study of human T cells and chemical hapten exposure. Study-wide background: Each patient's scalp received weekly diphenylcyclopropenone throughout the approximately 24-week study.

Time point here: patch test 1, 2 weeks after DPC sensitization. Treatment described: therapeutic diphenylcyclopropenone sensitization with weekly scalp DPC. MiXCR, run by TCRdb on the RACE reads, gives a single entry per CDR3 protein. The repertoire includes around 380,000 distinct CDR3 sequences, 4.8% of them detected once, and under 2.5% sits in the top ten. This chain connects TRBV29-1 to TRBJ1-1; D may be TRBD1 (6 bases). The TCR sequence derives from a woman aged 45 to 65 with alopecia areata. Some clones in this sample may be carry-over from other donors' samples. This specimen was whole blood, taken in connection with sensitization to the hapten diphenylcyclopropenone (DPC). The CDR3 here is CSVEVYREAFF. CDR3 in DNA: TGCAGCGTTGAGGTATACAGGGAGGCTTTCTTT.